Each of the 15 T cell receptor beta chains below was sequenced from the same sample in a study of T-cell reconstitution after alpha-beta-depleted transplantation in children. Preparation of the TCRbeta library was carried out with unique molecular identifiers. TCRdb used MiXCR to reprocess the PCR reads, holding one entry per CDR3 protein. The table lists about 460,000 distinct CDR3 sequences, around 12% of them singletons. The sequencing here drew on PBMCs from the stem cell graft donor, taken from the stem cell graft. These receptors were obtained from a human donor who donated a stem cell graft to a child with combined immunodeficiency.

This clonotype was seen a few times. The rearrangement joins TRBV7-2 to TRBJ1-1, with D possibly being TRBD1 (6 bases). V lost 2 bases and J lost 3, with 10 bases in between. Germline values: CDR1 SGHTA, CDR2 FQGNSA. This CDR3 contains 14 residues. The CDR3 nucleotides are TGTGCCAGCAGCTTACAGACAGGTCACACTGAAGCTTTCTTT. Translated: CASSLQTGHTEAFF.

This sequence joins TRBV15 and TRBJ1-1; D is perhaps TRBD1 (5 bases). The CDR3 covers 13 residues. The germline V gene has CDR1 LNHNV and CDR2 YYDKDF (reference sequence). V was clipped by 8 bases and J by 0 bases, with 10 bases between them. CDR3 sequence reads: CATEGPLNTEAFF. The CDR3 nucleotides are TGTGCCACCGAGGGACCGTTGAACACTGAAGCTTTCTTT.

This chain uses TRBV5-1 with TRBJ2-4; D remains ambiguous. Trimming stripped 0 bases from V and 3 bases from J, with 7 bases between. Germline CDR1 reads SGHRS; CDR2 reads YFSETQ. The CDR3 is 14 residues long. CDR3 sequence (DNA): TGCGCCAGCAGCTTGGTCCTTGACAAAAACATTCAGTACTTC. It is translated as CASSLVLDKNIQYF.

The CDR3 DNA follows: TGTGCCAGCAGCCCCCTGGGCAGCGGGATCGCAGATACGCAGTATTTT. Translation gives CASSPLGSGIADTQYF. This rearrangement joins TRBV7-3 to TRBJ2-3; 7 positions agree with TRBD2. V lost 5 bases and J lost 4; bases outside the gene matches: 12. Germline V lookup: CDR1 SGHTA, CDR2 FQGTGA. CDR3 length: 16 residues.

This clonotype was seen a handful of times. CDR3: CASSAEPNYGYTF. The CDR3 DNA follows: TGTGCCAGCAGCGCTGAACCTAACTATGGCTACACCTTC. The chain carries TRBV9 and TRBJ1-2, with no clear D. V was trimmed by 3 bases and J by 0 bases, leaving 6 bases between them. The CDR3 length is 13 residues. The germline V gene encodes CDR1 SGDLS and CDR2 YYNGEE.

This clonotype was counted between two and nine times. The V gene is TRBV25-1, the J gene TRBJ2-7, with 7 nucleotides matching TRBD1. The CDR3 sequence is 16 residues long. V lost 0 bases and J lost 3; bases outside the gene matches: 8. Germline V gene sequence: CDR1 MGHDK, CDR2 SYGVNS. Written as DNA, the CDR3 is TGTGCCAGCAGTGAATATCCAATGGGGGACAGCTACGAGCAGTACTTC. Encoded protein: CASSEYPMGDSYEQYF.

This clonotype has only a few counts. V gene TRBV6-2 or TRBV6-3 combines with J gene TRBJ2-7, with 7 bases fitting TRBD1. This CDR3 contains 15 residues. Germline values: CDR1 MNHEY, CDR2 SVGEGT. J lost 1 base, V lost 2 bases, and 5 bases had no gene match. DNA of the CDR3: TGTGCCAGCAGTTACGACTCAGGGGGATCCTACGAGCAGTACTTC. Protein: CASSYDSGGSYEQYF.

There are a few counts of this clonotype. This chain uses TRBV10-3 with TRBJ2-2; no clear D. The CDR3 totals 10 residues. Germline CDR1 and CDR2: ENHRY and SYGVKD. The chain's CDR3 is CACGSGELFF. CDR3 sequence (DNA): TGTGCGTGTGGTTCCGGGGAGCTGTTTTTT.

J is TRBJ2-7 and V is TRBV28, with 13 bases aligning to TRBD2. The junction had 12 bases not matched to a gene; V was cut back by 6 bases and J by 7 bases. This CDR3 has 16 residues. Germline V gene sequence: CDR1 MDHEN, CDR2 SYDVKM. The CDR3 loop reads CASSFSGLAGEGEQYF. The CDR3 coding sequence is TGTGCCAGCAGCTTTAGTGGACTAGCGGGGGAGGGGGAGCAGTACTTC. The entire variable domain, with the rest obtained from reference TRBV28 and TRBJ2-7, is as follows: DVKVTQSSRYLVKRTGEKVFLECVQDMDHENMFWYRQDPGLGLRLIYFSYDVKMKEKGDIPEGYSVSREKKERFSLILESASTNQTSMYLCASSFSGLAGEGEQYFGPGTRLTVT.

This clonotype was counted only a few times. The V and J genes are TRBV12-3 or TRBV12-4 and TRBJ1-1; tentatively, D is TRBD1 (5 bases). This CDR3 is built from 13 residues. The V end lost 7 bases, the J end lost 2 bases, and 11 bases lay between the germline ends. The CDR3 sequence is CASTRGANTEAFF. DNA for the CDR3: TGTGCCAGCACCCGAGGGGCCAACACTGAAGCTTTCTTT.

The chain is built from TRBV11-2 and TRBJ2-6; 8 nucleotides align to TRBD1. V was clipped by 5 bases and J by 1 base; unmatched bases: 10. This CDR3 is 18 amino acids long. Germline V gives CDR1 SGHAT, CDR2 FQNNGV. CDR3 in DNA: TGTGCCAGCAGCGACCGGACAGGGTTGAGGTCTGGGGCCAACGTCCTGACTTTC. Amino acid sequence: CASSDRTGLRSGANVLTF.

This clonotype was seen more than once but under ten times. This chain links TRBV7-9 with TRBJ1-2, with D perhaps matching TRBD1 (5 bases). CDR3 length: 15 amino acids. Looked up from germline, CDR1 is SEHNR and CDR2 is FQNEAQ (reference sequence). Trimming took 1 base from V and 4 from J, leaving 13 bases between them. The CDR3 here is CASSLGGRAAYGYTF. The CDR3 DNA reads as TGTGCCAGCAGCTTAGGCGGCAGGGCGGCCTATGGCTACACCTTC.

The genes are TRBV20-1 and TRBJ2-1; D is uncertain. CDR1 and CDR2 (germline): DFQATT, SNEGSKA (reference sequence). Trimming took off 4 bases at V and 0 bases at J, with 10 bases between the two ends. CDR3 length equals 14 residues. This chain's CDR3 is CSATGTLSYNEQFF. DNA of the CDR3: TGCAGTGCTACCGGTACTCTCTCCTACAATGAGCAGTTCTTC.

The DNA for the CDR3 is TGTGCCAGCAGCTCGCTGGGACTAGCGGGGTCAGAGACCCAGTACTTC. Translating gives CASSSLGLAGSETQYF. V and J are TRBV11-1 and TRBJ2-5; 13 bases fit TRBD2. CDR3 length: 16 residues. V lost 4 bases to trimming and J lost 4 bases; unmatched junction nucleotides: 6. Germline V lookup: CDR1 SGHAT, CDR2 FQDESV (reference sequence).

V and J are TRBV7-6 and TRBJ2-7, with D perhaps given as TRBD1 or TRBD2 (6 bases each). The germline V and J ends were trimmed by 5 bases and 1 base, with 15 bases remaining between them. This CDR3 contains 15 residues. Germline V gives CDR1 SGHVS, CDR2 FNYEAQ. The CDR3 protein is CASSIGGSGSYEQYF. The CDR3 nucleotides are TGTGCCAGCAGCATAGGGGGTAGCGGATCCTACGAGCAGTACTTC.